This T cell receptor (beta chain) was retrieved from a study of CD8 T cells in Susac syndrome. CD8+ and CD4+ blood T cells underwent TCR beta sequencing. Concerning this clonotype itself: The antigen is unknown.

Germline lookup yields CDR1 LGHDT and CDR2 YNNKEL (reference sequence). With 3 bases clipped from V and 0 bases from J, the junction kept 4 bases outside the gene matches. The CDR3 sequence is 16 residues long. RNA, at roughly 0.5 to 1 ug, was reverse transcribed with random hexamers. Across 54 Vbeta and 13 Jbeta, immunoSEQ multiplex PCR amplified TCR beta CDR3. TCRdb recomputed calls from the immunoSEQ multiplex PCR reads with MiXCR, one row per CDR3 protein. The top ten hold more than 0.5% of the sample, which has about 130,000 distinct CDR3 sequences, 80% seen once. Points from the study as a whole: In its TCR sequencing and HLA analysis, the study acknowledged that the number of individuals was relatively small.

The clonotype comes from a human donor with multiple sclerosis. This chain uses TRBV3-1 with TRBJ2-1; TRBD2 matches at 8 bases. Sequencing was carried out using CD8+ T cells from PBMCs. The CDR3 reads CASSHELAASYNEQFF. The DNA of the CDR3 is TGTGCCAGCAGCCACGAACTAGCGGCCTCCTACAATGAGCAGTTCTTC.